This TCR beta chain is from a study of cytotoxic CD8 clonotypes in ibrutinib-treated CLL. Broader study findings: Clonality (at baseline) was higher than in age-matched healthy donors and tracked circulating CD8+ T-cell counts. The times at which samples were taken varied between sustained-remission and progressing patients. Clonality grew at ibrutinib response; at progression, it decreased back toward baseline.

Turning to this clone: The target antigen is unknown.

The assay was immunoSEQ multiplex PCR, and TCRdb's table has in-frame clones only and misses some. In the table there are tens of thousands of clones, about 84% of which are singletons. Approximately 2 micrograms of genomic DNA came from cryopreserved PBMCs for TCR beta libraries. This receptor was obtained from a human donor with chronic lymphocytic leukemia. Sequencing was performed on PBMCs, taken at disease progression, from a patient treated with ibrutinib.

As DNA, the CDR3 is TGTGCCTGGAGCGGTGAGGCAGCGGGAGAAGATACGCAGTATTTT. It specifies CAWSGEAAGEDTQYF. The V gene is TRBV30, the J gene TRBJ2-3, with TRBD2 matching over 8 bases. With 3 bases clipped from V and 5 bases from J, the junction kept 10 bases outside the gene matches. This CDR3 is built from 15 residues. Germline V lookup: CDR1 GTSNPN, CDR2 SVGIG (reference sequence).